A single sample gave rise to the 10 T cell receptor beta chains below, sequenced in a study of neurological immune-mediated disorders. TCRdb independently ran MiXCR on the 5' RACE reads; one entry per CDR3 protein. This sample yields about 55,000 distinct CDR3 sequences, of which 4% to 5.5% are seen a single time; around 2.8% belongs to the top ten. The sample taken for sequencing was PBMCs. The origin of the receptors is a man aged 45-65 years with multiple sclerosis.

This clonotype showed up many times. CDR3 in amino acids: CASSLVREKLFF. CDR3 bases: TGTGCCAGCAGCTTAGTTCGGGAAAAACTGTTTTTT. V is TRBV7-8 and J is TRBJ1-4, with no clear D. CDR3 length: 12 residues. Trimming took off 1 base at V and 8 bases at J, with 5 bases between the two ends. From germline, CDR1 is SGHVS and CDR2 FQNEAQ.

The V gene is TRBV5-5, the J gene TRBJ2-1, with TRBD2 matching 7 bases. The J segment lost 2 bases and the V segment lost 4 bases, leaving 6 bases of the junction unmatched. Germline V gene lookup returns CDR1 SGHKS and CDR2 YYEKEE (reference sequence). This CDR3 has 15 amino acids. CDR3 protein: CASSGPSGPYNEQFF. CDR3 nucleotides: TGTGCCAGCAGCGGGCCTAGCGGACCCTACAATGAGCAGTTCTTC.

This clonotype was counted many times. This chain links TRBV20-1 with TRBJ1-2; possible D gene TRBD1, 6 bases. Between the trimmed V and J ends, which lost 1 base and 8 bases, there was a span of 14 bases. Per the germline V gene, CDR1 is DFQATT and CDR2 is SNEGSKA (reference sequence). The CDR3 loop spans 13 amino acids. The CDR3 region has the DNA TGCAGTGCTAGAGGAGGGGGGGCGCGGGGCTACACCTTC. Translation gives CSARGGGARGYTF.

This clonotype showed up many times. The rearrangement links TRBV5-1 to TRBJ1-4; D possibly corresponds to TRBD1 (5 bases). Trimming stripped 3 bases from V and 8 bases from J, with 17 bases between. The CDR3 sequence is 15 residues long. Germline V gives CDR1 SGHRS, CDR2 YFSETQ. This CDR3 reads CASSSGTFMREKLFF. The CDR3 nucleotides are TGCGCCAGCAGCTCCGGGACTTTCATGAGGGAAAAACTGTTTTTT.

Worth noting for this clonotype: A much larger clone is a single base away; this may be a read error. The CDR3 end shows no conserved phenylalanine or tryptophan, and so a read error is likely. The chain links TRBV15 to TRBJ2-7; D not certain. This CDR3 region has 13 residues. Per germline, CDR1 LNHNV and CDR2 YYDKDF (reference sequence). V lost 2 bases and J 6 bases, leaving 11 bases between the germline ends. CDR3 amino acids: CATSRPSRSEQYI. CDR3 DNA sequence: TGTGCCACCAGCAGACCGTCACGTAGCGAGCAGTACATC.

This clonotype showed up many times. The gene calls are TRBV5-1 and TRBJ2-7, with 8 bases that match TRBD2. Germline assignment: CDR1 SGHRS and CDR2 YFSETQ. The CDR3 has 14 amino acids. Losses at the gene ends were 3 bases for V and 4 bases for J; bases not matched to a gene: 6. Here the CDR3 DNA reads TGCGCCAGCAGCTCCTCCGGGACTAGTTACGAGCAGTACTTC. As protein: CASSSSGTSYEQYF.

This clonotype has at least ten counts. V gene TRBV16 combines with J gene TRBJ2-5; D is unresolved. Trimming left V 0 bases short and J 5 bases short, with 10 bases between. CDR3 size: 14 residues. Germline lookup yields CDR1 KGHSY and CDR2 FQNENV. The CDR3 reads CASSQSPSAETQYF. The CDR3 DNA reads TGTGCCAGCAGCCAATCGCCCAGCGCGGAGACCCAGTACTTC.

This clonotype was observed at least ten times. This chain joins TRBV12-3 or TRBV12-4 and TRBJ1-4, with 9 bases identical to TRBD1. The CDR3 contains 14 residues. Losses at the gene ends were 5 bases for V and 6 bases for J; bases not matched to a gene: 4. CDR3 protein: CASSGGQGYEKLFF. DNA for the CDR3: TGTGCCAGCAGTGGAGGACAGGGGTATGAAAAACTGTTTTTT.

This clonotype appeared a few times. The CDR3 bases are TGTGCCAGCAGTTTCACGGGCCGCACCGGGGAGCTGTTTTTT. Translating gives CASSFTGRTGELFF. V and J are TRBV28 and TRBJ2-2; D is unclear. Germline lookup yields CDR1 MDHEN and CDR2 SYDVKM. The CDR3 extends over 14 amino acids. V lost 3 bases and J 4 bases, leaving 9 bases between the germline ends.

This clonotype has just a few counts. The rearrangement links TRBV27 to TRBJ1-2, with a weak D call TRBD1 (6 bases). The CDR3 contains 15 residues. The V and J ends lost 2 bases and 8 bases respectively, with 18 bases between them. Germline V gene data show CDR1 as MNHEY and CDR2 as SMNVEV (reference sequence). CDR3 amino acids: CASSLMPPGQRGYTF. The CDR3 DNA is TGTGCCAGCAGTTTAATGCCGCCGGGACAACGGGGCTACACCTTC.